This T cell receptor (beta chain) was profiled in a study of neurological immune-mediated disorders. Germline V gene data show CDR1 as KGHSH and CDR2 as LQKENI. Trimming left V 5 bases short and J 10 bases short, with 12 bases between. The CDR3 is 13 amino acids. Whole-study results and caveats: No CDR3 amino acid sequences recurred among expanded clones across subjects, suggesting private repertoires in all groups.

This clonotype has at least ten counts. Its cognate antigen is unknown. The cDNA was generated through 5'RACE incorporating 10-nucleotide random UMIs. Sequencing of 15-18 subjects in each run yielded over 160 million TCR-beta sequences. TCRdb independently ran MiXCR on the 5' RACE reads; one entry per CDR3 protein. The sample lists 30,000 to 45,000 distinct CDR3 sequences, about a tenth occurring once. Libraries used 2 million unsorted PBMCs kept frozen in RNAlater. Material: PBMCs. V gene TRBV18 combines with J gene TRBJ1-6; perhaps TRBD1 as D (6 bases). This sequence was found in a woman aged 25 to 39 with HTLV-1-associated myelopathy (HAM/TSP). DNA for the CDR3: TGTGCCAGCTCATCGAGACAGGACTCACCCCTCCACTTT. Amino acids: CASSSRQDSPLHF.